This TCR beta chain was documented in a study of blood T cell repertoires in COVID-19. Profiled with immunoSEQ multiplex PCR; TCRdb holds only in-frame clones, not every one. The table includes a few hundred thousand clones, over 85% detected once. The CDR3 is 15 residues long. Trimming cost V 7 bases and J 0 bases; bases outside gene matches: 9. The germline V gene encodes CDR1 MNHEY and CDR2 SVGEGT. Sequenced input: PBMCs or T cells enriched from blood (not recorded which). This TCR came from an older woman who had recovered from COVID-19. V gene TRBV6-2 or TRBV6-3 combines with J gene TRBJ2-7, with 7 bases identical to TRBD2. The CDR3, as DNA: TGTGCCAGCACCCCGCGGCTAGCGGACTCCTACGAGCAGTACTTC. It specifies CASTPRLADSYEQYF.